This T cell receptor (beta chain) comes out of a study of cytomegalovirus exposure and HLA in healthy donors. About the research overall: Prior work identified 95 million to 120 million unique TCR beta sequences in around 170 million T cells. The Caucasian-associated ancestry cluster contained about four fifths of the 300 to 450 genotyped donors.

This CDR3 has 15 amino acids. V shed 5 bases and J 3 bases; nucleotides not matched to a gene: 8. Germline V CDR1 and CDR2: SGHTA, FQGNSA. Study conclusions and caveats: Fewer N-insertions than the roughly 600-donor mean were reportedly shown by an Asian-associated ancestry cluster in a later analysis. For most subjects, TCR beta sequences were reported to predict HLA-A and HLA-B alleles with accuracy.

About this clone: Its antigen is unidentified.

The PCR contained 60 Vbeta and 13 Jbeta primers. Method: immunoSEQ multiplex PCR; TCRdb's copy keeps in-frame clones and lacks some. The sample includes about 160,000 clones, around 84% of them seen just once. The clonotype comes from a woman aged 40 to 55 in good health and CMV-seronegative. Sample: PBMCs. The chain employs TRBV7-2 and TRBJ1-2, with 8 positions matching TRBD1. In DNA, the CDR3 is TGTGCCAGCAGCCCTAACAGGGGGGAATACTATGGCTACACCTTC. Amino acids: CASSPNRGEYYGYTF.